This record covers a single T cell receptor beta chain. The source of the sample is a study of CD8+ T cells in alopecia areata. Following RNA extraction, reverse transcription yielded cDNA that acted as the sequencing template. The method was immunoSEQ multiplex PCR; TCRdb's version includes in-frame clones alone and lacks a portion of them. The table lists under 150,000 clones, 45% to 65% of them singletons. V was cut by 2 bases and J by 0 bases, with 2 bases left in between. The CDR3 has 13 amino acids. CDR1 and CDR2 from the germline V gene are MNHEY and SMNVEV (reference sequence). Treatment defined: oral pan-JAK inhibitor, 5-10 mg twice daily. PBMC-derived CD4+ and CD8+ T cells were sorted.

Material: CD4+ T cells sorted from blood, obtained at week 24, from a patient treated with tofacitinib. This chain uses TRBV27 with TRBJ2-1; D call uncertain. The receptor comes from a human donor with alopecia areata. In DNA form, the CDR3 reads TGTGCCAGCAGTTTAGCCTCCTACAATGAGCAGTTCTTC. Translating it yields CASSLASYNEQFF.